The subject of this entry is one T cell receptor (beta chain). No antigen is known for it. No per-base quality is available; no much larger clone lies one base away. Systemically healthy Caucasian individuals from Russia, over 30 in total and aged about 6 to 100 years, were included as donors. Each donor gave roughly 9.5 milliliters of peripheral blood, collected into EDTA-treated Vacutainer tubes. PBMCs were isolated by Ficoll-Paque density-gradient centrifugation, with at least 6 million obtained per sample. Total RNA was extracted from PBMCs with Trizol reagent, with at least 5 micrograms obtained per sample. Naive CD45RAhigh/CD27high T cell percentages were measured by flow cytometry on a PBMC aliquot from every donor. This record belongs to a study of blood T cells in healthy people across ages (dated by TCRdb to between 2014 and 2017). Concerning the study at large: In model experiments, template switching captured roughly one uniquely barcoded TCR beta cDNA molecule for every two T cells. To avoid experimental bias, donors of different ages were distributed randomly across sequencing lanes. The donors were divided into four age groups: young (average around 16 years), middle-aged (over 35), aged (approximately 62) and long-lived (more than 75). Two additional independent replicas of 1 million unique cDNA reads from the same blood draw were analyzed for two donors (one aged 18 to 29 and one aged 80 or older). Using deep sequencing normalized with unique cDNA molecular identifiers, the study measured how TCR beta repertoire diversity changes with age.

What the authors observed across the whole study: Compared with the aged group, the long-lived group had more naive CD4+ T cells, fewer expanded clones and increased TCR diversity, a pattern suggesting age selection. The percentage of naive T cells measured by flow cytometry correlated strongly with observed TCR beta diversity. Bulk unsorted PBMC profiling prevented conclusive comparison of naive and antigen-experienced compartments. Estimates of total diversity based on one million sequenced T cells were considered lower bounds and underestimates. Because donor CMV infection status was unknown, age-related changes in expanded clonotypes were potentially confounded. As age increased, observed TCR beta diversity per million T cells dropped in a roughly linear way, and a significant reduction was already evident by age about 36.

Looking up the germline V gene yields CDR1 KGHDR and CDR2 SFDVKD. The junction carries 12 bases between V and J, which are trimmed by 7 bases and 2 bases respectively. The CDR3 measures 14 amino acids from cysteine to phenylalanine. Only the CDR3 DNA is retained, 42 bases long and in frame from the first base. The library was prepared using 5' RACE. Instrument on record: Illumina HiSeq 2500. A second PCR of roughly 7 to 11 cycles was performed with a sample-barcoded 5' primer and a J-beta primer mix. A unique molecular identifier was introduced onto each TCR beta cDNA molecule by a template-switch 5' adaptor carrying 12 random nucleotides. Each sample yielded at least 3 million CDR3-containing paired-end reads. First-strand cDNA synthesis was performed from all RNA using the Mint cDNA synthesis kit, with priming by a TRBC-specific oligonucleotide. Following uracil-DNA glycosylase treatment, a first 18-cycle PCR with universal primers M1SS and BC2_uni_R was performed on all cDNA. In the authors' own workflow: For normalization, 1 million high-quality reads, each with a distinct molecular identifier, were randomly selected from each sample. Instead of being binned into consensus sequences, reads with shared molecular identifiers were discarded. CDR3 identification, clonotype clustering and error correction used MiTCR with a Q25 quality threshold and the strictest error-elimination algorithm. Lower-bound total TCR beta diversity was estimated with a nonparametric unseen species model using Euler transformation. TCRdb redid the processing of the public reads, applying fastp at Q25 and MiXCR, and retained in-frame beta chains. Merged by CDR3 protein, the rows form single entries marked with the most common genes and DNA. The V and J calls shown here were made by TCRdb, not taken from the authors' results. The sample profile shows 1.5 million to 2 million distinct CDR3 sequences; approximately 28% of them were found once. The leading ten clones occupy roughly 8% of the sample.

The chain is made from TRBV24-1 and TRBJ2-3; the D gene is perhaps TRBD2, on 5 matching bases. The sequence derives from a woman younger than 45 in good health. Sequencing input: blood. The nucleotide sequence reads TGTGCCACCAGCCAGAGCGGCTACACAGATACGCAGTATTTT. This gives the protein CATSQSGYTDTQYF.